Following are 5 T cell receptor beta chains from one sample sequenced in a study of regulatory T cells in long-lasting Graves disease. To make TCR beta libraries, researchers used iRepertoire HTBI primers and Arm-PCR of CDR3 regions. One entry per CDR3 protein results from TCRdb running MiXCR on the multiplex PCR reads. The sample gives about 560,000 distinct CDR3 sequences, about 16% of which show up once; approximately 12% is in the top ten. Time point denoted: newly diagnosed GD, antithyroid drugs for less than 3 months. Generation of the TCR library employed RNA extracted from PBMCs. These data were likewise used in another study, on T cells in Graves' hyperthyroidism and ophthalmopathy.

Sequencing used peripheral blood mononuclear cells (PBMCs), obtained at new diagnosis, from a patient treated with antithyroid drugs. Every receptor here comes from a man aged 18 to 35 with Graves disease.

This clonotype was found many times. This sequence joins TRBV15 and TRBJ2-7; TRBD1 matches 10 bases. The CDR3 contains 15 residues. The junction had 8 bases not matched to a gene; V was cut back by 5 bases and J by 4 bases. Germline loops: CDR1 LNHNV, CDR2 YYDKDF (reference sequence). The CDR3 sequence: CATSVSGTGVYEQYF. The CDR3 nucleotides are TGTGCCACCAGCGTGAGTGGGACAGGGGTATACGAGCAGTACTTC.

Notes on this clonotype: A much more abundant neighbour one base away suggests this may be a read error. The chain joins TRBV27 to TRBJ2-7, with D unclear. V was trimmed by 10 bases and J by 7 bases, leaving 17 bases between them. The CDR3 totals 12 residues. Per germline, CDR1 MNHEY and CDR2 SMNVEV (reference sequence). The DNA of the CDR3 is TGTGCCATCATCCTTCCCCCCAATGAGCAGTACTTC. Protein sequence: CAIILPPNEQYF.

Many counts were recorded for this clonotype. The CDR3 DNA is TGTGCCAGCAGGGCGGGACAGATCTCCTACGAGCAGTACTTC. It specifies CASRAGQISYEQYF. The chain is built from TRBV6-1 and TRBJ2-7; maybe TRBD1 (7 bases). The germline V gene encodes CDR1 MNHNS and CDR2 SASEGT. This CDR3 comprises 14 residues. Trimming pared 6 bases from V and 0 bases from J, leaving 12 bases between.

This clonotype came up a few times. The chain employs TRBV18 and TRBJ1-3; the D is unclear. The CDR3 is 14 amino acids. With 4 bases removed from V and 4 bases from J, the gap between germline ends came to 11 bases. CDR1 is KGHSH and CDR2 is LQKENI in the germline V gene. The CDR3 loop is CASSRGVGGNTIYF. As DNA, the CDR3 is TGTGCCAGCTCACGGGGTGTCGGCGGAAACACCATATATTTT.

This clonotype was found many times. The J gene is TRBJ1-6, the V gene TRBV27; D perhaps matches TRBD1 (6 bases). Trimming left V 3 bases short and J 10 bases short, with 25 bases between. The germline V gene encodes CDR1 MNHEY and CDR2 SMNVEV (reference sequence). The CDR3 is 18 amino acids. The CDR3 region is CASSFLPGDNSQGSPLHF. For the CDR3, the DNA is TGTGCCAGCAGTTTCCTCCCGGGGGACAACTCCCAAGGGTCACCCCTCCACTTT.